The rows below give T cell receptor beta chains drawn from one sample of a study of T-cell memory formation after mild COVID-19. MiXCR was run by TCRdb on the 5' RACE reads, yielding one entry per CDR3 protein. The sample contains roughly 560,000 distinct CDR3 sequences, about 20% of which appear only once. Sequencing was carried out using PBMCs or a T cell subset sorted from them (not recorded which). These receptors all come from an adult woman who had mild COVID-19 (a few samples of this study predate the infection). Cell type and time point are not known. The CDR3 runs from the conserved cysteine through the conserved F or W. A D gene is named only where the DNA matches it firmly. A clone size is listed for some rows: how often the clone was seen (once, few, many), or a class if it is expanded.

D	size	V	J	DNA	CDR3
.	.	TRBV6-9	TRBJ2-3	TGTGCCATCCCGCCGGGACATCTGGGGGCCTCCCACTCCCCTACAGATACGCAGTATTTT	CAIPPGHLGASHSPTDTQYF
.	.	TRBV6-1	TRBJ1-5	TGTGCCAGCAGTTTCTGGGATCAGCCCCAGCATTTT	CASSFWDQPQHF
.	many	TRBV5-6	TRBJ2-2	TGTGCCAGCAGTAGAAACACCGGGGAGCTGTTTTTT	CASSRNTGELFF
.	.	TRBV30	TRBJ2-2	TGTGCCTGGAGGACGGGACGGAGGAACACCGGGGAGCTGTTTTTT	CAWRTGRRNTGELFF
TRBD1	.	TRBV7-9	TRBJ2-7	TGTGCCAGCAGCTTGAGGACAGGGACGTACGAGCAGTACTTC	CASSLRTGTYEQYF
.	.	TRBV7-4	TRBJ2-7	TGTGCCACCCCTATGAGGGAGATGTTAATCTACGAGCAGTACTTC	CATPMREMLIYEQYF
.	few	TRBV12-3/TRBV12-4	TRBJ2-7	TGTGCCAGCAGCCAGAAAAGCTCCTACGAGCAGTACTTC	CASSQKSSYEQYF
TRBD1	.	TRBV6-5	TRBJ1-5	TGTGCCAGCAGCCAGGACAGGGGATGGAATCAGCCCCAGCATTTT	CASSQDRGWNQPQHF
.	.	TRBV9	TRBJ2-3	TGTGCCAGCAGCGTGACCCGATGGGCAGATACGCAGTATTTT	CASSVTRWADTQYF
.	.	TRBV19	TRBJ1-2	TGTGCCAGTAGTATGGGACAAGAGTTTAACTATGGCTACACCTTC	CASSMGQEFNYGYTF
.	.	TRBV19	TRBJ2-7	TGTGCCAGTAGTAGGAGGGGCGATCGCTACGAGCAGTACTTC	CASSRRGDRYEQYF
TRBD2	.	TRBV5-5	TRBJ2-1	TGTGCCAGCAGCTTGTACGCGGGGGGCTACTACAATGAGCAGTTCTTC	CASSLYAGGYYNEQFF
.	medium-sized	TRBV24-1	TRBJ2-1	TGTGCCACCAGTGAGGTGGCGTGGGATGAGCAGTTCTTC	CATSEVAWDEQFF
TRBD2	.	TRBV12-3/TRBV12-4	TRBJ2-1	TGTGCCAGCAGTTTGAAGTTAGGGCGGGGGGGCTCGGATTACAATGAGCAGTTCTTC	CASSLKLGRGGSDYNEQFF
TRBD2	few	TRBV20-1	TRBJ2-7	TGCAGTGCTAGAGATCAACCTAGCGGGAGATACGAGCAGTACTTC	CSARDQPSGRYEQYF
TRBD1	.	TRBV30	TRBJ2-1	TGTGCCTGGCATCCGGGACAGGGGAGGAATGAGCAGTTCTTC	CAWHPGQGRNEQFF
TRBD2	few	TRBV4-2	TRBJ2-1	TGTGCCAGCAGCCAAGATCTCTTACCTAGCGGGAGGGGAGACAATGAGCAGTTCTTC	CASSQDLLPSGRGDNEQFF
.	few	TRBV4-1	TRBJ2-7	TGCGCCAGCAGCCCGAGACACCGAACCCTGGCGTACGAGCAGTACTTC	CASSPRHRTLAYEQYF
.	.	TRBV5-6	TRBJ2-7	TGTGCCAGCAGCTTCTATGGAGGGGCCATCTACGAGCAGTACTTC	CASSFYGGAIYEQYF
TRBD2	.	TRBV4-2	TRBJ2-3	TGTGCCAGCAGCCAAGATGGGACTAGCGGGAGGCGGGATACGCAGTATTTT	CASSQDGTSGRRDTQYF
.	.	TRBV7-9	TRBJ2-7	TGTGCCAGCAGCTACTCATGGGACGGGGGAGCCGAGCAGTACTTC	CASSYSWDGGAEQYF
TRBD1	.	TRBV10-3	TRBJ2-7	TGTGCCATCAGTTTACCGGGACAGGGGGGCGAGCAGTACTTC	CAISLPGQGGEQYF